This T cell receptor (beta chain) is from a study of cytomegalovirus exposure and HLA in healthy donors. This CDR3 has 15 residues. J lost 4 bases, V lost 6 bases, and 12 bases had no gene match. CDR1 MNHEY and CDR2 SVGAGI come from the germline V gene. TCRdb's table, derived via immunoSEQ multiplex PCR, lists solely in-frame clones and lacks some. The table records around 400,000 clones, roughly 85% of them present only once. The rearrangement links TRBV6-5 to TRBJ2-7; 7 positions match TRBD2. The sequencing sample was made of PBMCs. The TCR sequence derives from a woman between 18 and 29 years old in good health and CMV-seronegative. The CDR3 region has the DNA TGTGCCAGCAGCCCTTCGGGAGGTCTGGGGTACGAGCAGTACTTC. Translating it yields CASSPSGGLGYEQYF.